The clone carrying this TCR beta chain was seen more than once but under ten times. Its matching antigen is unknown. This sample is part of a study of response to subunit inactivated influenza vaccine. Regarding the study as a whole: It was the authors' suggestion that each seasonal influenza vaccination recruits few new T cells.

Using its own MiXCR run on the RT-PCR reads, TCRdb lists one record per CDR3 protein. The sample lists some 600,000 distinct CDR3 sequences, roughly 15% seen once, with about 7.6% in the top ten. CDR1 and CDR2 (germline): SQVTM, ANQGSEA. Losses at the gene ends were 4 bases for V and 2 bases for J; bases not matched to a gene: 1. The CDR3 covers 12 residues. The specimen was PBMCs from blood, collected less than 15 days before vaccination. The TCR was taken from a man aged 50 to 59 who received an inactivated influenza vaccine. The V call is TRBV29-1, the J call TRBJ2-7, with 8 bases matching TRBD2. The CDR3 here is CSVAGGAYEQYF. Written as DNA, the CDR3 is TGCAGCGTTGCGGGGGGGGCCTACGAGCAGTACTTC.